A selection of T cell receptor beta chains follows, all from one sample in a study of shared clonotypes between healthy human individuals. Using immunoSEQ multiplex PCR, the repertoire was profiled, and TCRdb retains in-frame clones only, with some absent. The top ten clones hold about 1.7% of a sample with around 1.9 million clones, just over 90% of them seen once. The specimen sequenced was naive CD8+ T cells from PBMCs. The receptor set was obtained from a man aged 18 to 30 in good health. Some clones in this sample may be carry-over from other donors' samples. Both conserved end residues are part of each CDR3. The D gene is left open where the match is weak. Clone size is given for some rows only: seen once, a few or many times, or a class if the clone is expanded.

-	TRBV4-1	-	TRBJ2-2	TGCGCCAGCAGCCAAGCGGCCCCAGGACCCGGGGAGCTGTTTTTT	CASSQAAPGPGELFF
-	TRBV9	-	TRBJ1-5	TGTGCCAGCAGTCCCACAGGTAGCAATCAGCCCCAGCATTTT	CASSPTGSNQPQHF
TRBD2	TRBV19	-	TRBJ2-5	TGTGCCAGTAGTGTGACTAGCGGGAGTAAGACCCAGTACTTC	CASSVTSGSKTQYF
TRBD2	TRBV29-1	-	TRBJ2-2	TGCAGCGTCGCCGGACTAGCGGGAGGGAAAGGCTCCGGGGAGCTGTTTTTT	CSVAGLAGGKGSGELFF
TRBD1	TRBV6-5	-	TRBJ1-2	TGTGCCAGCAGTTACGCCAGGGGGACTAACTATGGCTACACCTTC	CASSYARGTNYGYTF
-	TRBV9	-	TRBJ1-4	TGTGCCAGCAGCCCCGCCGGAGAGGCTAATGAAAAACTGTTTTTT	CASSPAGEANEKLFF
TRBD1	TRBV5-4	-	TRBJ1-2	TGTGCCAGTAGTACGACAGGGAACGGCTACACCTTC	CASSTTGNGYTF
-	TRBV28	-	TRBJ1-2	TGTGCCAGCAGCCACTATCAGGAGCCCGGCTATGGCTACACCTTC	CASSHYQEPGYGYTF
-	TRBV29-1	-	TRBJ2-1	TGCAGCGTGCTGCGGGAAAACAATGAGCAGTTCTTC	CSVLRENNEQFF
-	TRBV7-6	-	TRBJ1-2	TGTGCCAGCAGCTTTCTACAGGGTTTTTCAATTGGTGACTATGGCTACACCTTC	CASSFLQGFSIGDYGYTF
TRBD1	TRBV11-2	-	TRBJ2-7	TGTGCCAGCAGCTGGGGCAGGGGGCCCTACGAGCAGTACTTC	CASSWGRGPYEQYF
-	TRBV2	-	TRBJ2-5	TGTGCCAGCAGTCCCAGACAGGTTTTGGGGGAGACCCAGTACTTC	CASSPRQVLGETQYF
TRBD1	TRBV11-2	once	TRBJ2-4	TGTGCCAGCAGCTTAGTAGTGGGTCCCAGACAGGGGTCCAAAAACATTCAGTACTTC	CASSLVVGPRQGSKNIQYF
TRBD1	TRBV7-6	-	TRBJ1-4	TGTGCCAGCAGCTTAGCGGCCGGGACAGGCGATAATGAAAAACTGTTTTTT	CASSLAAGTGDNEKLFF
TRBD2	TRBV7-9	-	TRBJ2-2	TGTGCCAGCAGCTCTAGCGGTTCGAACACCGGGGAGCTGTTTTTT	CASSSSGSNTGELFF
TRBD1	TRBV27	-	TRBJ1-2	TGTGCCAGCAGTTTAGAGGCAGGGGGCTCCTTCTATGGCTACACCTTC	CASSLEAGGSFYGYTF
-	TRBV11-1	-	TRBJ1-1	TGTGCCAGCAGCTTAGGTGAGGGGTGGAAGGACACTGAAGCTTTCTTT	CASSLGEGWKDTEAFF
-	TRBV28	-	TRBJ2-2	TGTGCCAGCAGTTTCTGGAAGCAGAGCACCGGGGAGCTGTTTTTT	CASSFWKQSTGELFF
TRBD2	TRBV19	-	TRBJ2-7	TGTGCCAGTAGCAGACTAGCTGGGCCCGTCTACGAGCAGTACTTC	CASSRLAGPVYEQYF
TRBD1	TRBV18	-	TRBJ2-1	TGTGCCAGCTCACCCGACAGGGGGATCAGCAATGAGCAGTTCTTC	CASSPDRGISNEQFF
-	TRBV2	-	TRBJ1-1	TGTGCCAGCAGTGACTACGGACAGTCAAGGGCTTTCTTT	CASSDYGQSRAFF
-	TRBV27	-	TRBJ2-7	TGTGCCAGCAGTGTAAGGGGTTACGAGCAGTACTTC	CASSVRGYEQYF
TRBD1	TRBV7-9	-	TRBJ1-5	TGTGCCAGCAGCGCGGGACAGGCTCCCTATAGCAATCAGCCCCAGCATTTT	CASSAGQAPYSNQPQHF
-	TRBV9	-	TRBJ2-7	TGTGCCAGCAGCCCCGTCGCAGGGCCCTCCTACGAGCAGTACTTC	CASSPVAGPSYEQYF
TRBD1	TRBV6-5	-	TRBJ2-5	TGTGCCAGCACTTCCTCCAGGGGGTTGTGGGAGACCCAGTACTTC	CASTSSRGLWETQYF
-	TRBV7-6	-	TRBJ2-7	TGTGCCAGCAGCTCACGGTTGTCGGTGCTTCCCCACGAGCAGTACTTC	CASSSRLSVLPHEQYF
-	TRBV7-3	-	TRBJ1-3	TGTGCCAGCAGCCCTATTGTTCAGGGCAAAGGAAACACCATATATTTT	CASSPIVQGKGNTIYF
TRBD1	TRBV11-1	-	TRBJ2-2	TGTGCCAGCAGCACGAACAGGGGCGGGAACACCGGGGAGCTGTTTTTT	CASSTNRGGNTGELFF
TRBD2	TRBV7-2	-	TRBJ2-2	TGTGCCAGCAGCTTTGTCCGGACTAGCGGGACGGGCGGGGAGCTGTTTTTT	CASSFVRTSGTGGELFF
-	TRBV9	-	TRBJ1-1	TGTGCCAGCAGCGTAGGGGGGAGTGGTGAAGCTTTCTTT	CASSVGGSGEAFF
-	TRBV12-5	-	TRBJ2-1	TGTGCTAGTGGCCCGGGGGTGGGGGCGCAGTTCTTC	CASGPGVGAQFF
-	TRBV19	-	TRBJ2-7	TGTGCCAGTAGTTCCCTACGGGACTCCTACGAGCAGTACTTC	CASSSLRDSYEQYF
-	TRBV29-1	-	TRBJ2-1	TGCAGCGTTCTAGGGGCGCCGTACAATGAGCAGTTCTTC	CSVLGAPYNEQFF
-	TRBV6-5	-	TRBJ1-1	TGTGCCAGCACCCTGAGGAGAGTTGCTGAAGCTTTCTTT	CASTLRRVAEAFF
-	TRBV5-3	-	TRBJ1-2	TGTGCCAGAAGCCCCGGACGAAATGGCTACACCTTC	CARSPGRNGYTF
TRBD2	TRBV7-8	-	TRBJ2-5	TGTGCCAGCAGCTTATCGCAGAGGGAGGGGCCCCAGTACTTC	CASSLSQREGPQYF
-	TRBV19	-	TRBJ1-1	TGTGCCAGTAGTATTTTTGACAGCCATGAAGCTTTCTTT	CASSIFDSHEAFF
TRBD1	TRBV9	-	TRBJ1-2	TGTGCCAGCGGCCAGGGGGAGTACGTCTATGGCTACACCTTC	CASGQGEYVYGYTF
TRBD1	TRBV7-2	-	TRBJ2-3	TGTGCCAGCAGCTTAGGGGACAGGGGGACCACAGATACGCAGTATTTT	CASSLGDRGTTDTQYF
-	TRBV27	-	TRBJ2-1	TGTGCCAGCAGTGAAGGCCCTGGGGTGCATGAGCAGTTCTTC	CASSEGPGVHEQFF